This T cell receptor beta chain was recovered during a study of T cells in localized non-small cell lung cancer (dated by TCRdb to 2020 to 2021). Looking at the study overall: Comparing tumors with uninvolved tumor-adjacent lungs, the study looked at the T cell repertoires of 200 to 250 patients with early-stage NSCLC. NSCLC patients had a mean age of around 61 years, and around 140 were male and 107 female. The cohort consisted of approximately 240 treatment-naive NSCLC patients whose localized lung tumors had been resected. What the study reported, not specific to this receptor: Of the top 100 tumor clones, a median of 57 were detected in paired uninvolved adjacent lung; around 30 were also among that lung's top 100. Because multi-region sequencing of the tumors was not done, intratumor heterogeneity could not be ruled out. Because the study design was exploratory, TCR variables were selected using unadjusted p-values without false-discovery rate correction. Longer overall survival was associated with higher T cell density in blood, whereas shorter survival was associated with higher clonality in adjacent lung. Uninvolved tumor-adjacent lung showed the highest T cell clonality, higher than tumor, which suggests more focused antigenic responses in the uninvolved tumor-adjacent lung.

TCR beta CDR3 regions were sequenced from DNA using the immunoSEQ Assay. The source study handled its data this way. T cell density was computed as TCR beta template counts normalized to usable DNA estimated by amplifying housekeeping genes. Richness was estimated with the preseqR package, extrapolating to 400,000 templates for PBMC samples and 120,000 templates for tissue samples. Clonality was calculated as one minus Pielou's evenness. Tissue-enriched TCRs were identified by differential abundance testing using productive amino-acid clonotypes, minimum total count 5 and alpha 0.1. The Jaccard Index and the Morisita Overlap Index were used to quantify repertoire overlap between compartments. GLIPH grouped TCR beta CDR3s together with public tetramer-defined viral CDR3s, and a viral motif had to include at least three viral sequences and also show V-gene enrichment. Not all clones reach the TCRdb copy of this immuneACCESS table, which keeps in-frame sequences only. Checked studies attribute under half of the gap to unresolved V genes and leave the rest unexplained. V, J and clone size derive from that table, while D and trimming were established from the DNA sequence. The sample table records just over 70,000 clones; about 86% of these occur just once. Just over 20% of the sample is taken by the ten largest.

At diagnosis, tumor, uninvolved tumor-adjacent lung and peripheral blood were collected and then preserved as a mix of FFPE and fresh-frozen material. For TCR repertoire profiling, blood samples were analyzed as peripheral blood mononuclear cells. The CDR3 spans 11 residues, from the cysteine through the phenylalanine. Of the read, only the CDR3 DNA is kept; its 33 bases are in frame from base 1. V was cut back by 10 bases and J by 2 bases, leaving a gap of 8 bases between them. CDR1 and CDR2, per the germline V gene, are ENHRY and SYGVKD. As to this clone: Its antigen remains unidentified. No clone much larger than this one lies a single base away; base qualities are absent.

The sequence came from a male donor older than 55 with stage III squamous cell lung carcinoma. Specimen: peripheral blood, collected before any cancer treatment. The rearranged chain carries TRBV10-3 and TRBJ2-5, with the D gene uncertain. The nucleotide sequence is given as TGTGCCAGCCAAGCACAAGAGACCCAGTACTTC. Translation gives CASQAQETQYF.